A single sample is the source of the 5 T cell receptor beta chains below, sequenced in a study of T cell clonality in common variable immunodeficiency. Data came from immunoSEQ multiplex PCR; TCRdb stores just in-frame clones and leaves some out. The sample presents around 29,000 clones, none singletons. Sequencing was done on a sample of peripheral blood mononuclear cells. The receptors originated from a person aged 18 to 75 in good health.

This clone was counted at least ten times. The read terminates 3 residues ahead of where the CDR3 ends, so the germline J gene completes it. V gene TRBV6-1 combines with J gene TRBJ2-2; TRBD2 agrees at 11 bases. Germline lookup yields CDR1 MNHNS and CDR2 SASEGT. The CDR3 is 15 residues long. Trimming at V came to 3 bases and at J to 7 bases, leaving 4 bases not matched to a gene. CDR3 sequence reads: CASSDFLAGGGELFF. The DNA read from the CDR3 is TGTGCCAGCAGTGACTTTCTAGCGGGAGGCGGGGAG.

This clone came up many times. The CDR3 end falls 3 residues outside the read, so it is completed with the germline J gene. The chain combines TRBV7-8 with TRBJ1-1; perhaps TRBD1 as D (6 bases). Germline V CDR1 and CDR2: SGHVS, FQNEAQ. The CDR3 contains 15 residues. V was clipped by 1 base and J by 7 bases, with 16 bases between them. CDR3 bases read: TGTGCCAGCAGCTTAGGTCCGGCAGGGGACTATGAA. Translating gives CASSLGPAGDYE. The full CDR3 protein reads CASSLGPAGDYEAFF.

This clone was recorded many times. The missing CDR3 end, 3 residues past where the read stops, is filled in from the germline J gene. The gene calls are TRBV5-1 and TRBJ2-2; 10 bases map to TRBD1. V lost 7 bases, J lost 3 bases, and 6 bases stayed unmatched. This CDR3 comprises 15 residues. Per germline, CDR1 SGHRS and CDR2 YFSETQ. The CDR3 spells CASHTGTGDTGELFF. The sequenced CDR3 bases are TGCGCCAGCCATACCGGGACAGGGGACACCGGGGAG. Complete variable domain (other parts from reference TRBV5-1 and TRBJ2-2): KAGVTQTPRYLIKTRGQQVTLSCSPISGHRSVSWYQQTPGQGLQFLFEYFSETQRNKGNFPGRFSGRQFSNSRSEMNVSTLELGDSALYLCASHTGTGDTGELFFGEGSRLTVL.

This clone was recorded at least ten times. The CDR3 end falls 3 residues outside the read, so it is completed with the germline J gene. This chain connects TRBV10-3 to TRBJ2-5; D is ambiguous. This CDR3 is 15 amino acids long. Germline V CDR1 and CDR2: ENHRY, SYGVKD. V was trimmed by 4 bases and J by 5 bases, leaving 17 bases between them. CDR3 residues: CAISVDRAVVETQYF. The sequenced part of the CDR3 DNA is TGTGCCATCAGTGTCGACCGCGCGGTAGTGGAGACC.

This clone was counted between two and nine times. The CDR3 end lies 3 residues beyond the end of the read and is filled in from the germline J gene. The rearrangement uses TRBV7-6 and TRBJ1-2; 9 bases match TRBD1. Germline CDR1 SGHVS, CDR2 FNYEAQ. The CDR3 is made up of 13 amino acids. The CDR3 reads CASSPGTGRGYTF. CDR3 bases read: TGTGCCAGCAGCCCGGGGACAGGGCGAGGC.